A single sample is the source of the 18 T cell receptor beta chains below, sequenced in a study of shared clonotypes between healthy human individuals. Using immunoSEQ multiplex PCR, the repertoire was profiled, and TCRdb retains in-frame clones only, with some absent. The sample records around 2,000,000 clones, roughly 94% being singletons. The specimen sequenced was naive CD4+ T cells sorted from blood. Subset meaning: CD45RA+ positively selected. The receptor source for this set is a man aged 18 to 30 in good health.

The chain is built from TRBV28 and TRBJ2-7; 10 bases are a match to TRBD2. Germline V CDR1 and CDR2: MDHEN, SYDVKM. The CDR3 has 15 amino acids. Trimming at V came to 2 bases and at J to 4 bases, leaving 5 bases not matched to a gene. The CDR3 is CASSLLAGALYEQYF. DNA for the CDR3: TGTGCCAGCAGTTTACTAGCGGGGGCCCTTTACGAGCAGTACTTC.

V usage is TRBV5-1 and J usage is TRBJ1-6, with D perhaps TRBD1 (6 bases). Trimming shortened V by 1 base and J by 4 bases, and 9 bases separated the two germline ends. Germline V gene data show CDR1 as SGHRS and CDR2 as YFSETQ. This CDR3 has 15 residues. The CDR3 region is CASSLTGAYNSPLHF. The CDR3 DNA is TGCGCCAGCAGCTTGACGGGGGCTTATAATTCACCCCTCCACTTT.

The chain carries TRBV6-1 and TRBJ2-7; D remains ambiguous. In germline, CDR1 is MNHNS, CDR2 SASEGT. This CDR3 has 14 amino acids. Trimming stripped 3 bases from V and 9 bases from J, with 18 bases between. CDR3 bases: TGTGCCAGCAGTGATGGCCTCCGGTCCGGCGGGCAGTACTTC. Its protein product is CASSDGLRSGGQYF.

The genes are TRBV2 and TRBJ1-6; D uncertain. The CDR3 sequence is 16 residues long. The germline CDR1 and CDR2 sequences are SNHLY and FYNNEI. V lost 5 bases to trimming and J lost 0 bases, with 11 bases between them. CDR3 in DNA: TGTGCCAGCAGTCCCAACAGAAGCTCCTATAATTCACCCCTCCACTTT. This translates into CASSPNRSSYNSPLHF.

The CDR3 coding sequence is TGTGCCAGCAGTCGAGTCGGGAGCAATGAGCAGTTCTTC. Residues: CASSRVGSNEQFF. The chain combines TRBV27 with TRBJ2-1, with D perhaps TRBD2 (6 bases). CDR3 length: 13 amino acids. Germline assignment: CDR1 MNHEY and CDR2 SMNVEV (reference sequence). Between the trimmed V and J ends, which lost 5 bases and 6 bases, there was a span of 11 bases.

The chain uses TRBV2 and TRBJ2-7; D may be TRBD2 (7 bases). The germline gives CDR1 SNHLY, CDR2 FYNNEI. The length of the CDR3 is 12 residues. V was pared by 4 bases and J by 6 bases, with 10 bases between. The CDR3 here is CASSGGGGEQYF. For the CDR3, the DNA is TGTGCCAGCAGTGGGGGAGGGGGCGAGCAGTACTTC.

This chain's CDR3 is CASSRASGQYNEQFF. The CDR3 DNA follows: TGTGCCAGCAGCCGCGCTAGCGGACAATACAATGAGCAGTTCTTC. V gene TRBV7-2 combines with J gene TRBJ2-1, with 7 bases identical to TRBD2. Trimming removed 5 bases from V and 4 bases from J; junction bases left unmatched: 8. CDR1 and CDR2 from the germline V gene are SGHTA and FQGNSA. The CDR3 runs 15 residues.

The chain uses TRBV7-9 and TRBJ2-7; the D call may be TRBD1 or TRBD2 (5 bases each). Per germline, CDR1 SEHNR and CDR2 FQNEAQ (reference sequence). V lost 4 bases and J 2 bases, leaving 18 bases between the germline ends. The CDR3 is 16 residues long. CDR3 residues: CASSSTAGTDPYEQYF. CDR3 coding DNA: TGTGCCAGCAGCTCAACGGCCGGGACGGACCCCTACGAGCAGTACTTC.

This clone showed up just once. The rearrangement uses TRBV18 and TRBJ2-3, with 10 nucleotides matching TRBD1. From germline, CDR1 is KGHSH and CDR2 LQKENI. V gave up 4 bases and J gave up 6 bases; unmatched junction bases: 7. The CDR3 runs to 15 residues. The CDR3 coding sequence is TGTGCCAGCTCACTCGGACAGGGGGTGTTCGATACGCAGTATTTT. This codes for CASSLGQGVFDTQYF.

This CDR3 reads CASSQVFPGLHTQYF. The CDR3 DNA reads as TGCGCCAGCAGCCAGGTTTTCCCCGGACTCCATACGCAGTATTTT. This sequence joins TRBV4-1 and TRBJ2-3; maybe TRBD2 (5 bases). The CDR3 runs to 15 residues. Germline-derived CDR1 and CDR2 are MGHRA and YSYEKL. V lost 3 bases, J lost 7 bases, and 17 bases lay in between.

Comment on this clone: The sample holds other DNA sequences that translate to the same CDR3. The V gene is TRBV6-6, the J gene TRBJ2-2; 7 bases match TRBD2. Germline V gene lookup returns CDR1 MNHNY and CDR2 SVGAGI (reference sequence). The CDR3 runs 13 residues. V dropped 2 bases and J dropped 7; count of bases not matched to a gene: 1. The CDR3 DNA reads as TGTGCCAGCAGTTACCCGGGGGGCGGGGAGCTGTTTTTT. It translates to CASSYPGGGELFF.

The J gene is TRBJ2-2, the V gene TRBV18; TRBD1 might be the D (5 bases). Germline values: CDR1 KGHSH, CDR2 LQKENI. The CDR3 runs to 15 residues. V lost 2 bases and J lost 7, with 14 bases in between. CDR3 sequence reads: CASSPGATLHGELFF. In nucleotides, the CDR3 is TGTGCCAGCTCACCAGGGGCTACACTCCACGGGGAGCTGTTTTTT.

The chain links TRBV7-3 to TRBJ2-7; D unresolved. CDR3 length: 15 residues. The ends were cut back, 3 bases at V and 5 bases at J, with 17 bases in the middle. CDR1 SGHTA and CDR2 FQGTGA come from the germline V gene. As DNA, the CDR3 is TGTGCCAGCAGCTTCGACGGGTCCCTCGGCGACGAGCAGTACTTC. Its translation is CASSFDGSLGDEQYF.

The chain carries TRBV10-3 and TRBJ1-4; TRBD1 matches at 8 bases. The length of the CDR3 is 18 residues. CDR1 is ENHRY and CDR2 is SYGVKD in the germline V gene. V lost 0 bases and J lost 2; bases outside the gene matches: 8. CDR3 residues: CAISESRQGTHTNEKLFF. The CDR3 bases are TGTGCCATCAGTGAGTCGAGACAGGGGACCCACACTAATGAAAAACTGTTTTTT.

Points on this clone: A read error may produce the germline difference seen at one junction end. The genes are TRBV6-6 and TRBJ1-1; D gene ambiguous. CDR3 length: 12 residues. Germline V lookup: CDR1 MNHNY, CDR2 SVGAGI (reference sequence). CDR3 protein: CASSLQNSEAFF. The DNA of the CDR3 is TGTGCCAGCAGCCTACAGAACAGTGAAGCTTTCTTT.

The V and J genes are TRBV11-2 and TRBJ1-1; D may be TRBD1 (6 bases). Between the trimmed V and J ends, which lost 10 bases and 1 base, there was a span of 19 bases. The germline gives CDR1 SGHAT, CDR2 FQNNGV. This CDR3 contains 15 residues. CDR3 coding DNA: TGTGCCACCCTTTACAGGGTAATAAAGAACACTGAAGCTTTCTTT. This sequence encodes CATLYRVIKNTEAFF.

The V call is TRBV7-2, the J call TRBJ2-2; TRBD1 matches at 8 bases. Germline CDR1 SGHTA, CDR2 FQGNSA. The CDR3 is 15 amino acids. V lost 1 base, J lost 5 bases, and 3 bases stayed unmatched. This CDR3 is CASSLGTGWTGELFF. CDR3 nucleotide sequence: TGTGCCAGCAGCTTAGGGACAGGGTGGACCGGGGAGCTGTTTTTT.

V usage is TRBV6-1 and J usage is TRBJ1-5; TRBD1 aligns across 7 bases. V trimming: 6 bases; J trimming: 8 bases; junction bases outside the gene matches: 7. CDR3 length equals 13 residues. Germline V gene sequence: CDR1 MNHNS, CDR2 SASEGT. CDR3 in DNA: TGTGCCAGCAGGAAGACAGGGTCGGAGCCCCAGCATTTT. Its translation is CASRKTGSEPQHF.